This T cell receptor (beta chain) emerged from a study of T cell responses to AZD1222 COVID-19 vaccine. Across the study: The study pooled second doses at about 4 or about 12 weeks.

Libraries were prepared by immunoSEQ multiplex PCR; TCRdb keeps only in-frame clonotypes and omits some of them. The data contain about 70,000 clones, about 85% of them singletons. Unmatched junction bases numbered 11, after V lost 4 bases and J lost 6 bases. The CDR3 is 17 residues long. Per the germline V gene, CDR1 is SGHVS and CDR2 is FQNEAQ. This chain connects TRBV7-8 to TRBJ2-1; 11 bases match TRBD2. The receptor was isolated from an adult in good health. The specimen was peripheral blood, collected on day 0 of AZD1222 vaccination. The CDR3 sequence is CASSSGTGLADGNEQFF. For the CDR3, the DNA is TGTGCCAGCAGCTCTGGTACGGGACTAGCGGATGGCAATGAGCAGTTCTTC.